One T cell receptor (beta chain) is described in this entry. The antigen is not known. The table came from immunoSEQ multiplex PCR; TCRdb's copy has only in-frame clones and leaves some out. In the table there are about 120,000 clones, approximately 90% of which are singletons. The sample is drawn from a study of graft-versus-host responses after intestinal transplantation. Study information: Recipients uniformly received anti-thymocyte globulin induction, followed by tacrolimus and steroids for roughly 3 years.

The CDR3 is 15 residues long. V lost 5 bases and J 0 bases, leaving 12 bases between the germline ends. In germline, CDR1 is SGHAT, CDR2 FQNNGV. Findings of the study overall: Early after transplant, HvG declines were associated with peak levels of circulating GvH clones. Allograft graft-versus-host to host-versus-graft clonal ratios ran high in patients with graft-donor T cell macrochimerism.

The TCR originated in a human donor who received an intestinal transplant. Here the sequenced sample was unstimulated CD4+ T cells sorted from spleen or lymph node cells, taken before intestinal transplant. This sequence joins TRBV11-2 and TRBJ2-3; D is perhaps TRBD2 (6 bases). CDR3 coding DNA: TGTGCCAGCAGCCTTGGACTAACTAGCACAGATACGCAGTATTTT. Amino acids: CASSLGLTSTDTQYF.